This TCR beta chain originates from a study of tumor-infiltrating lymphocytes in localized non-small cell lung cancer. The CDR3 extends over 17 amino acids. Germline values: CDR1 KGHSH, CDR2 LQKENI. Trimming took 0 bases from V and 7 from J, leaving 16 bases between them. This clone was counted a single time. Profiling relied on immunoSEQ multiplex PCR, and the TCRdb table lists in-frame clones only, not all of them. This table holds thousands of clones, less than 75% found once. Sample: uninvolved lung tissue not adjacent to the tumor. The chain couples TRBV18 to TRBJ1-6; D unclear. This sequence originates from a human donor with non-small cell lung cancer. DNA for the CDR3: TGTGCCAGCTCACCACCTTCTTATCGGCCGAGAAATTCACCCCTCCACTTT. It yields the protein CASSPPSYRPRNSPLHF.